These 21 T cell receptor beta chains share one sample of origin, sequenced in a study of blood T cells in healthy people across ages. Primers used in a second PCR of about 7 to 11 cycles were a sample-barcoded 5' primer and a J-beta primer mix. A single record per CDR3 protein comes from TCRdb applying MiXCR to the 5' RACE reads. The repertoire holds fewer than 2 million distinct CDR3 sequences, with about 39% as singletons. Sequencing was performed on blood. The source is a human donor in good health.

This rearrangement joins TRBV4-2 to TRBJ2-7; no reliable D call. CDR3 length equals 16 residues. V was clipped by 3 bases and J by 4 bases, with 19 bases between them. Per the germline V gene, CDR1 is LGHNA and CDR2 is YNFKEQ. The CDR3 is CASSHRQSDGSYEQYF. The CDR3 DNA is TGTGCCAGCAGCCACCGACAAAGCGATGGGTCTTACGAGCAGTACTTC.

The rearrangement uses TRBV20-1 and TRBJ2-3; unclear D gene. Per germline, CDR1 DFQATT and CDR2 SNEGSKA (reference sequence). V lost 3 bases to trimming and J lost 6 bases, with 7 bases between them. The CDR3 length is 11 residues. For the CDR3, the DNA is TGCAGTGCTAGGTGGATGGATACGCAGTATTTT. This translates into CSARWMDTQYF.

About this clonotype: Germline is not matched at one junction end, which may reflect a read error. This chain joins TRBV5-4 and TRBJ1-6, with D perhaps TRBD1 (5 bases). Germline V gene lookup returns CDR1 SGHNT and CDR2 YYREEE (reference sequence). The CDR3 consists of 13 residues. This CDR3 is CVSSLTETSPLHF. Here the CDR3 DNA reads TGTGTCAGCAGCTTGACAGAGACTTCACCCCTCCACTTT.

This rearrangement joins TRBV29-1 to TRBJ1-1, with D hard to call. This CDR3 is 11 amino acids long. The germline V gene encodes CDR1 SQVTM and CDR2 ANQGSEA. CDR3 nucleotides: TGCAACGGGAGGACCGGTTATGAAGCTTTCTTT. Amino acids: CNGRTGYEAFF.

The chain has TRBV30 and TRBJ1-6; D is uncertain. The CDR3 is 11 residues long. Germline CDR1 is GTSNPN and CDR2 is SVGIG (reference sequence). The V end was cut by 2 bases, the J end by 10 bases, with 6 bases between. CDR3 coding DNA: TGTGCCTGGAGTAACAGATCACCCCTCCACTTT. Protein: CAWSNRSPLHF.

This clonotype has a single count. The rearrangement links TRBV4-3 to TRBJ1-2, with 7 nucleotides matching TRBD1. The ends lost 2 bases at V and 7 bases at J; junction bases unmatched: 10. Germline V gene data show CDR1 as LGHNA and CDR2 as YSLEER. The CDR3 has 15 amino acids. The CDR3 nucleotides read TGCGCCAGCAGCCAACTATGGGACGGACAGGCTGGCTACACCTTC. Translation: CASSQLWDGQAGYTF.

This clonotype came up a few times. The chain employs TRBV28 and TRBJ2-7; either TRBD1 or TRBD2 may supply D (6 bases each). The CDR3 runs to 15 residues. Trimming removed 4 bases at V and 2 bases at J, with 15 bases between. Germline V gene sequence: CDR1 MDHEN, CDR2 SYDVKM. The CDR3 DNA is TGTGCCAGCAGTTCGCGGGACAATGCGGCCTACGAGCAGTACTTC. Translated, it gives CASSSRDNAAYEQYF.

The CDR3 sequence is CASSTRDRVNEKLFF. The CDR3 region has the DNA TGTGCCAGCAGCACACGGGACAGGGTTAATGAAAAACTGTTTTTT. The chain recombines TRBV9 with TRBJ1-4; TRBD1 agrees at 9 bases. The junction had 5 bases not matched to a gene; V was cut back by 4 bases and J by 4 bases. This CDR3 has 15 amino acids. Germline CDR1 and CDR2: SGDLS and YYNGEE. Full variable domain (rest looked up from reference TRBV9 and TRBJ1-4): DSGVTQTPKHLITATGQRVTLRCSPRSGDLSVYWYQQSLDQGLQFLIQYYNGEERAKGNILERFSAQQFPDLHSELNLSSLELGDSALYFCASSTRDRVNEKLFFGSGTQLSVL.

V and J are TRBV6-1 and TRBJ2-1; 7 nucleotides line up with TRBD2. This CDR3 comprises 15 residues. Germline CDR1 and CDR2: MNHNS and SASEGT. Trimming cost V 6 bases and J 1 base; bases outside gene matches: 6. This chain's CDR3 is CASRGRVGSYNEQFF. The CDR3 coding sequence is TGTGCCAGCAGGGGGAGGGTAGGATCCTACAATGAGCAGTTCTTC.

This rearrangement joins TRBV20-1 to TRBJ2-5, with 9 bases identical to TRBD2. The germline CDR1 and CDR2 sequences are DFQATT and SNEGSKA (reference sequence). The V gene end was trimmed by 3 bases and the J gene end by 5 bases; junction bases not matched to a gene: 10. The CDR3 consists of 15 residues. The CDR3 sequence: CSARTAGGPRETQYF. CDR3 bases: TGCAGTGCTAGGACCGCGGGGGGGCCCCGGGAGACCCAGTACTTC.

This clonotype was recorded only once. The V and J genes are TRBV7-2 and TRBJ1-6; 9 bases agree with TRBD1. In germline, CDR1 is SGHTA, CDR2 FQGNSA. V was clipped by 5 bases and J by 11 bases; unmatched bases: 13. The CDR3 has 16 amino acids. The CDR3 bases are TGTGCCAGCAGCCCTAGGGGCGGACAGGGGATGCCACCCCTCCACTTT. Amino acid sequence: CASSPRGGQGMPPLHF.

The chain joins TRBV7-2 to TRBJ2-3; D gene unclear. The ends were cut back, 5 bases at V and 6 bases at J, with 12 bases in the middle. The CDR3 is 13 residues long. Per the germline V gene, CDR1 is SGHTA and CDR2 is FQGNSA. CDR3: CASSRSWADTQYF. The DNA of the CDR3 is TGTGCCAGCAGCCGGAGTTGGGCTGATACGCAGTATTTT.

Only a few counts were recorded for this clonotype. The chain links TRBV5-1 to TRBJ2-7, with TRBD2 matching over 15 bases. The CDR3 is 18 residues long. Looked up from germline, CDR1 is SGHRS and CDR2 is YFSETQ. The V gene end was trimmed by 4 bases and the J gene end by 1 base; junction bases not matched to a gene: 9. The CDR3 DNA sequence: TGCGCCAGCAGCCGAGGGACTAGCGGGGGGACTACATCCTACGAGCAGTACTTC. This codes for CASSRGTSGGTTSYEQYF.

As regards this clonotype: One junction end does not reproduce the germline sequence, and a read error may be involved. This chain links TRBV7-2 with TRBJ2-5, with D tentatively TRBD1 (6 bases). The CDR3 is made up of 15 amino acids. Germline-derived CDR1 and CDR2 are SGHTA and FQGNSA. CDR3 protein: CASNLYGTNQETQYF. The CDR3 DNA is TGTGCCAGCAACTTATATGGGACAAACCAAGAGACCCAGTACTTC. The complete variable domain, with remaining parts taken from reference TRBV7-2 and TRBJ2-5, reads GAGVSQSPSNKVTEKGKDVELRCDPISGHTALYWYRQSLGQGLEFLIYFQGNSAPDKSGLPSDRFSAERTGGSVSTLTIQRTQQEDSAVYLCASNLYGTNQETQYFGPGTRLLVL.

This clonotype was observed a few times. V gene TRBV6-6 combines with J gene TRBJ2-3; D is unclear. This CDR3 has 12 amino acids. The germline V gene has CDR1 MNHNY and CDR2 SVGAGI (reference sequence). Trimming pared 6 bases from V and 4 bases from J, leaving 8 bases between. This chain's CDR3 is CASSVTADTQYF. DNA of the CDR3: TGTGCCAGCAGCGTAACGGCAGATACGCAGTATTTT.

This clonotype showed up just a few times. V is TRBV7-9 and J is TRBJ2-1; 9 bases are shared with TRBD2. The V and J ends lost 3 bases and 12 bases, in that order; junction bases with no gene match: 6. The CDR3 extends over 13 amino acids. The V gene's germline CDR1 is SEHNR and CDR2 FQNEAQ (reference sequence). CDR3 bases: TGTGCCAGCAGCTTTGGTAGCGGGGGATTGCAGTTCTTC. It is translated as CASSFGSGGLQFF.

V gene TRBV6-6 combines with J gene TRBJ1-2; D may be TRBD1 (6 bases). Between the trimmed V and J ends, which lost 5 bases and 5 bases, there was a span of 9 bases. The CDR3 length is 12 residues. Germline V gene sequence: CDR1 MNHNY, CDR2 SVGAGI (reference sequence). The chain's CDR3 is CASSNGQYGYTF. The CDR3 DNA is TGTGCCAGCAGTAACGGACAGTATGGCTACACCTTC.

The rearrangement uses TRBV6-2 or TRBV6-3 and TRBJ2-7; possible D gene TRBD2, 7 bases. Between the trimmed V and J ends, which lost 4 bases and 1 base, there was a span of 17 bases. This CDR3 has 16 residues. Per the germline V gene, CDR1 is MNHEY and CDR2 is SVGEGT. This CDR3 is CASSFVAGAESYEQYF. The CDR3 bases are TGTGCCAGCAGTTTTGTGGCGGGGGCCGAGTCCTACGAGCAGTACTTC.

A few counts support this clonotype. The genes are TRBV5-8 and TRBJ2-4; no definite D call. The DNA end is more similar to TRBJ2-7, so the J call may be wrong. Germline CDR1 reads SGHTS; CDR2 reads YDEGEE. CDR3 length: 13 residues. The CDR3 here is CASRGRLVAEQYF. CDR3 in DNA: TGTGCCAGCAGGGGTAGGCTAGTGGCCGAGCAGTACTTC.

The rearrangement joins TRBV20-1 to TRBJ2-2; weak D call: TRBD1 (5 bases). Trimming shortened V by 2 bases and J by 1 base, and 11 bases separated the two germline ends. The length of the CDR3 is 15 residues. CDR1 and CDR2 from the germline V gene are DFQATT and SNEGSKA (reference sequence). The CDR3 bases are TGCAGTGCTAGAAATGCAGGGCAGAACACCGGGGAGCTGTTTTTT. Encoded protein: CSARNAGQNTGELFF.

This clonotype was counted only a few times. J is TRBJ2-1 and V is TRBV7-7; D is ambiguous. The germline V and J ends were trimmed by 2 bases and 10 bases, with 12 bases remaining between them. The CDR3 covers 13 residues. Germline V CDR1 and CDR2: SSHAT, FNYEAQ (reference sequence). Here the CDR3 reads CASSLSQIGEQFF. CDR3 nucleotide sequence: TGTGCCAGCAGCTTATCCCAAATCGGGGAGCAGTTCTTC.